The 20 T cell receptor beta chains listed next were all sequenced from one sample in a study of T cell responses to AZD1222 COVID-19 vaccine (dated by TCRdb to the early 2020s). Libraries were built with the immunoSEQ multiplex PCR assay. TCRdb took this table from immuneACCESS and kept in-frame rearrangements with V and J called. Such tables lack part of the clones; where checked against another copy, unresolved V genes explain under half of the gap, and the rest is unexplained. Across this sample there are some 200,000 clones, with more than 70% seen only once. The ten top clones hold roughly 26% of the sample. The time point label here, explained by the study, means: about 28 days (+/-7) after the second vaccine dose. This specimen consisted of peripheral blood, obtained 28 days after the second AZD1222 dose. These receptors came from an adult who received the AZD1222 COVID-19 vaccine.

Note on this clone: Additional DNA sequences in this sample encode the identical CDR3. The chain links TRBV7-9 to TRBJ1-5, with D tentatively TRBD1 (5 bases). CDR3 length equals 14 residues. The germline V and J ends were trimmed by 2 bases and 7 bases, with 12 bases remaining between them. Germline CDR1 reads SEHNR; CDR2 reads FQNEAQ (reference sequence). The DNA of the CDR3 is TGTGCCAGCAGCTTAATGGGGGGATACCAGCCCCAGCATTTT. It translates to CASSLMGGYQPQHF.

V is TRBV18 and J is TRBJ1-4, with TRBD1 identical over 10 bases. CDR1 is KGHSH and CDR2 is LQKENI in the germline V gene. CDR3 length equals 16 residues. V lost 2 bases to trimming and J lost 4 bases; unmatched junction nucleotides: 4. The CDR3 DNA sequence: TGTGCCAGCTCACCAAGGGACAGGGGATTTAATGAAAAACTGTTTTTT. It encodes CASSPRDRGFNEKLFF.

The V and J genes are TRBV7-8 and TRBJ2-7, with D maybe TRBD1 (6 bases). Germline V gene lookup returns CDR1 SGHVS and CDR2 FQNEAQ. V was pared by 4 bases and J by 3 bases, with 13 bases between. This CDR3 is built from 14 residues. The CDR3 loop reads CASSWTDGDYEQYF. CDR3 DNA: TGTGCCAGCAGCTGGACAGATGGAGACTACGAGCAGTACTTC. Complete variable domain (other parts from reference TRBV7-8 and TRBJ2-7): GAGVSQSPRYKVAKRGQDVALRCDPISGHVSLFWYQQALGQGPEFLTYFQNEAQLDKSGLPSDRFFAERPEGSVSTLKIQRTQQEDSAVYLCASSWTDGDYEQYFGPGTRLTVT.

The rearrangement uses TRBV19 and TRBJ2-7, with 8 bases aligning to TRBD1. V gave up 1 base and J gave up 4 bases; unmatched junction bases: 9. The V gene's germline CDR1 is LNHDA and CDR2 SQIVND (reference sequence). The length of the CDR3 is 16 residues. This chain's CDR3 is CASSIGTGTGNYEQYF. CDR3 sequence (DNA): TGTGCCAGTAGTATAGGTACGGGGACAGGAAATTACGAGCAGTACTTC.

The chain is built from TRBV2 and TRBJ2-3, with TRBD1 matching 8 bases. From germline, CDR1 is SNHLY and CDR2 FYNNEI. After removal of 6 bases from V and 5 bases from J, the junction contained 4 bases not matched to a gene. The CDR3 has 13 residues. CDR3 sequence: CASSVDRGDTQYF. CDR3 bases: TGTGCCAGCAGCGTCGACAGGGGAGATACGCAGTATTTT.

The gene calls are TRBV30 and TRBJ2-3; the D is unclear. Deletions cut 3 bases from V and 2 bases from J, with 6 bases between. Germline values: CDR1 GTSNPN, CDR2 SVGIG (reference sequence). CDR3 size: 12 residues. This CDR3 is CAWSRATDTQYF. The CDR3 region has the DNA TGTGCCTGGAGCCGAGCCACAGATACGCAGTATTTT.

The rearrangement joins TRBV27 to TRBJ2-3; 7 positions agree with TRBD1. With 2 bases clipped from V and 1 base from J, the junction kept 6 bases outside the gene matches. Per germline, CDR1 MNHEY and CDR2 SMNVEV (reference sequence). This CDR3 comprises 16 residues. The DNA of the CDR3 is TGTGCCAGCAGTTTAAGTAGTAGGGGGCGCACAGATACGCAGTATTTT. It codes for CASSLSSRGRTDTQYF.

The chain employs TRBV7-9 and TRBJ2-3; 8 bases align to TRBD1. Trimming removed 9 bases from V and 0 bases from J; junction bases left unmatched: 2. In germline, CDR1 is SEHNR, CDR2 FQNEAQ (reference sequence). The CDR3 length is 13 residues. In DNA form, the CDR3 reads TGTGCCAGTACAGGGGGAAGCACAGATACGCAGTATTTT. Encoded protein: CASTGGSTDTQYF.

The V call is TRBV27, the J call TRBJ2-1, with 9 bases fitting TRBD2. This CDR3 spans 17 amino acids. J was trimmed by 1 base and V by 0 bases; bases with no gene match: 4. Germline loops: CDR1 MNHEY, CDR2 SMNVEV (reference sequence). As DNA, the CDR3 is TGTGCCAGCAGTTTATCGGCTAGCGGGACGTCCTACAATGAGCAGTTCTTC. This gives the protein CASSLSASGTSYNEQFF.

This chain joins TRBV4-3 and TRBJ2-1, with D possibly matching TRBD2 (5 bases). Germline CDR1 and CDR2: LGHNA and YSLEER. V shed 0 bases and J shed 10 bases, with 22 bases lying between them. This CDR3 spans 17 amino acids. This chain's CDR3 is CASSQEASPLVPGEQFF. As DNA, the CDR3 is TGCGCCAGCAGCCAAGAAGCCTCTCCCCTCGTTCCGGGAGAGCAGTTCTTC.

As DNA, the CDR3 is TGTGCCAGCAGCGGTAGTCGGTACAATGAGCAGTTCTTC. It yields the protein CASSGSRYNEQFF. The rearrangement links TRBV7-8 to TRBJ2-1; D unclear. V was cut by 5 bases and J by 4 bases, with 9 bases left in between. Germline CDR1 SGHVS, CDR2 FQNEAQ. The CDR3 runs to 13 residues.

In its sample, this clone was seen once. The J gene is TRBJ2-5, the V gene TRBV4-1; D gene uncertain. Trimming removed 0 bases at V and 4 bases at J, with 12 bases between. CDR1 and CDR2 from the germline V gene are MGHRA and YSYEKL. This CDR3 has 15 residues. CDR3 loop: CASSQEATYLETQYF. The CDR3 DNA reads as TGCGCCAGCAGCCAAGAAGCGACGTACTTAGAGACCCAGTACTTC.

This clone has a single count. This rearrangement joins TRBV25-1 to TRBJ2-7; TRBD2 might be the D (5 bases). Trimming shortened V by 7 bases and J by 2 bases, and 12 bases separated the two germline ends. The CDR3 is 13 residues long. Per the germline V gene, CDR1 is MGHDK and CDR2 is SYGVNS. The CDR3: CASTPTGTYEQYF. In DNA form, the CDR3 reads TGTGCCAGCACCCCGACCGGGACCTACGAGCAGTACTTC.

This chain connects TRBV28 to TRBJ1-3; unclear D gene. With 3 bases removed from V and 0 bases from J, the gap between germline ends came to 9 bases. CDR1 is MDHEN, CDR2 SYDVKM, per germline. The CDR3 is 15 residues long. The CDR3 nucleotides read TGTGCCAGCAGTTTTAGCCGTAGCTCTGGAAACACCATATATTTT. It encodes CASSFSRSSGNTIYF.

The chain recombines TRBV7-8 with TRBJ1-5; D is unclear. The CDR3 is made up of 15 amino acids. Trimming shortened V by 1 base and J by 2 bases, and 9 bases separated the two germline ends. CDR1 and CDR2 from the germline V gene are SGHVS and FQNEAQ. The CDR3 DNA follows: TGTGCCAGCAGCTTAGGACAAGTTGGCAATCAGCCCCAGCATTTT. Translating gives CASSLGQVGNQPQHF.

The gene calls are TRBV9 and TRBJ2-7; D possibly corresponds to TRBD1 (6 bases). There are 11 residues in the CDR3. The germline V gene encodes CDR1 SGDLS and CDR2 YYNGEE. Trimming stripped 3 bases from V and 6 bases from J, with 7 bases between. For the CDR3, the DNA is TGTGCCAGCAGCGGAGGGGGCGAGCAGTACTTC. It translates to CASSGGGEQYF.

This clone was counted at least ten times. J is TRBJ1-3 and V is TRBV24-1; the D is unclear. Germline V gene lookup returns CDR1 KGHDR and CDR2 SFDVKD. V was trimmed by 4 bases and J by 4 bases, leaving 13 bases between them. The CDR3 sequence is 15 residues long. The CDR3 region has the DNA TGTGCCACCAGTGACCGCGCGACACGCGGAAACACCATATATTTT. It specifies CATSDRATRGNTIYF.

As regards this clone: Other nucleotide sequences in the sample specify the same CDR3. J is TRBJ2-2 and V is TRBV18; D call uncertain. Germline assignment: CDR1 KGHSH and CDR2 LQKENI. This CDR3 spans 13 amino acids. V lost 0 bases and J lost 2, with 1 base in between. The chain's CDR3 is CASSPPNTGELFF. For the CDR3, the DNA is TGTGCCAGCTCACCACCAAACACCGGGGAGCTGTTTTTT.

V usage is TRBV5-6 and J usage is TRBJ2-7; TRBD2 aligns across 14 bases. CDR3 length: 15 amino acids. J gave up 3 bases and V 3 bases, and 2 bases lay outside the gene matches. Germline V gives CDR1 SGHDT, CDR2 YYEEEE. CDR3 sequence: CASSWGTSGSYEQYF. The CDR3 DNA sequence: TGTGCCAGCAGCTGGGGGACTAGCGGGAGCTACGAGCAGTACTTC.

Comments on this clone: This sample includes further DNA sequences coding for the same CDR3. The CDR3 spells CASSPGQGAGNTIYF. The CDR3 DNA reads as TGTGCCAGCTCACCCGGACAGGGGGCTGGAAACACCATATATTTT. The rearrangement links TRBV18 to TRBJ1-3; 10 bases fit TRBD1. Trimming cost V 3 bases and J 2 bases; bases outside gene matches: 1. The germline gives CDR1 KGHSH, CDR2 LQKENI. CDR3 size: 15 residues.